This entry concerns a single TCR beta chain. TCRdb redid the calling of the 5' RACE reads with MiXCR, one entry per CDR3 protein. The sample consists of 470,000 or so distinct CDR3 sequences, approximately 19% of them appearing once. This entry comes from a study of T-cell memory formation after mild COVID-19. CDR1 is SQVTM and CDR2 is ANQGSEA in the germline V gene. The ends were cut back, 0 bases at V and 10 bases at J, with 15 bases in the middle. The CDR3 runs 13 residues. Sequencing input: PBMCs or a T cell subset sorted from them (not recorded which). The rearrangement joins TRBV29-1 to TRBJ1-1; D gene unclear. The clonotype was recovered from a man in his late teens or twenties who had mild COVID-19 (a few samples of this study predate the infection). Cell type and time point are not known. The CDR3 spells CSVEEVLVERAFF. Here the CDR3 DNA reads TGCAGCGTTGAAGAGGTGCTGGTTGAGCGAGCTTTCTTT.